This T cell receptor beta chain was found in a study of T-cell memory formation after mild COVID-19. TCRdb reprocessed the 5' RACE reads via MiXCR and lists one record per CDR3 protein. The table lists about 200,000 distinct CDR3 sequences, approximately 20% of them singletons. CDR1 and CDR2 from the germline V gene are SQVTM and ANQGSEA. There are 15 residues in the CDR3. V gave up 4 bases and J gave up 3 bases; unmatched junction bases: 12. The chain employs TRBV29-1 and TRBJ2-7; TRBD1 matches at 7 bases. The TCR comes from an adult woman who had mild COVID-19 (a few samples of this study predate the infection). Cell type and time point are not known. Sequenced input: PBMCs or a T cell subset sorted from them (not recorded which). DNA of the CDR3: TGCAGCGTTGTAAAAGGCCTGGGACAGAGCTACGAGCAGTACTTC. This codes for CSVVKGLGQSYEQYF.